These T cell receptor beta chains were read from a single sample in a study of blood T cells in healthy people across ages. MiXCR, run by TCRdb on the 5' RACE reads, gives a single entry per CDR3 protein. The sample has more than 1,000,000 distinct CDR3 sequences; almost 25% are singletons. The same sample was also studied in work on T cells of mothers and their children.

Sequencing input: blood. The receptor set was obtained from a girl aged 2 to 9 in good health. Each CDR3 is given with its conserved first and last residue. The D gene is left open where the match is weak. Clone size is not always given. Where it is, it says once, few, many or a class for expanded clones.

-	TRBJ1-1	-	TRBV7-9	TGTGCCAGCAGCTTAGATTCCCCACAAACCACTGAAGCTTTCTTT	CASSLDSPQTTEAFF
-	TRBJ2-5	-	TRBV29-1	TGCAGCGTTGAAGATCTTGGAGTTCAAGAGACCCAGTACTTC	CSVEDLGVQETQYF
-	TRBJ2-1	-	TRBV5-1	TGCGCCAGCAGCTTGTCTTACAGCCTCATGCCCAACGAGCAGTTCTTC	CASSLSYSLMPNEQFF
-	TRBJ2-3	few	TRBV6-4	TGTGCCAGCAGTGACGGGGTGGGGGCCGCAGATACGCAGTATTTT	CASSDGVGAADTQYF
TRBD1	TRBJ2-1	-	TRBV29-1	TGCAGCGTCAGGACAGGGGCGGATAATGAGCAGTTCTTC	CSVRTGADNEQFF
TRBD2	TRBJ2-1	-	TRBV9	TGTGCCAGCAGCGTATTCCCGGGACTAGCGGCCCACAATGAGCAGTTCTTC	CASSVFPGLAAHNEQFF
-	TRBJ2-5	-	TRBV5-1	TGCGCCAGCAGCCCCGTTACTGGCGGTTGGGAGACCCAGTACTTC	CASSPVTGGWETQYF
-	TRBJ2-1	few	TRBV27	TGTGCCAGCAGTTTTAGGCTTGGGGGCCGGAATGAGCAGTTCTTC	CASSFRLGGRNEQFF
TRBD1	TRBJ1-4	-	TRBV7-9	TGTGCCAGCAGCTTAAAGCCCCCGGGACAGTCTAATGAAAAACTGTTTTTT	CASSLKPPGQSNEKLFF
-	TRBJ2-7	-	TRBV20-1	TGCAGTGCTAGACCCCCACCCATTGACGAGCAGTACTTC	CSARPPPIDEQYF
TRBD1	TRBJ2-7	-	TRBV5-1	TGCGCCAGCAGCTTTCAGGGGGACGGTTACTACGAGCAGTACTTC	CASSFQGDGYYEQYF
TRBD2	TRBJ2-3	few	TRBV3-1	TGTGCCAGCAGCGACGGACTAGCGGGAGCTCAAGATACGCAGTATTTT	CASSDGLAGAQDTQYF
TRBD2	TRBJ2-1	few	TRBV7-6	TGTGCCAGCAGCCCACCCGGGGGGATATACAATGAGCAGTTCTTC	CASSPPGGIYNEQFF
-	TRBJ1-5	few	TRBV12-3/TRBV12-4	TGTGCCGGCAGTCCCCTCGGACAGCCCCAGCATTTT	CAGSPLGQPQHF
TRBD1	TRBJ1-1	few	TRBV6-5	TGTGCCAGCAGTTACATCGCAGGGGGTGAAGCTTTCTTT	CASSYIAGGEAFF
-	TRBJ2-3	few	TRBV20-1	TGCAGTGCTAGAGGACTAGTTGGCACAGATACGCAGTATTTT	CSARGLVGTDTQYF
-	TRBJ2-2	few	TRBV7-2	TGTGCCAGCCACCCCATGGGCGCGGGCACCGGGGAGCTGTTTTTT	CASHPMGAGTGELFF
-	TRBJ2-3	few	TRBV12-3/TRBV12-4	TGTGCCAGCATTAGCCGGAGCACAGATACGCAGTATTTT	CASISRSTDTQYF
TRBD2	TRBJ2-2	-	TRBV2	TGTGCCAGCAGTGGCGCGGGGGGGCCCGGGGAGCTGTTTTTT	CASSGAGGPGELFF
-	TRBJ1-2	few	TRBV25-1	TGTGCCAGCACCGCTCCTGGGAGGGTTGATGGCTACACCTTC	CASTAPGRVDGYTF
-	TRBJ2-7	-	TRBV12-5	TGTGCTAGTATTCGGGGCACGGAGGTATACGAGCAGTACTTC	CASIRGTEVYEQYF
TRBD1	TRBJ2-5	-	TRBV3-1	TGTGCCAGCAGCCATTGGACAGGGGAGACCCAGTACTTC	CASSHWTGETQYF
TRBD1	TRBJ2-5	-	TRBV14	TGTGCCAGCAGCCATGACAGGGGCCGGGACACCCAGTACTTC	CASSHDRGRDTQYF
TRBD2	TRBJ2-1	-	TRBV7-2	TGTGCCAGCGGCTCCTTAGCGGGACTCTACAATGAGCAGTTCTTC	CASGSLAGLYNEQFF
TRBD2	TRBJ2-3	-	TRBV11-2	TGTGCCAGCAACCGGACTAGCGGGGGGATAACAGATACGCAGTATTTT	CASNRTSGGITDTQYF
-	TRBJ2-1	-	TRBV20-1	TGCAGTGGTGGTTTCCTCAATGAGCAGTTCTTC	CSGGFLNEQFF